These 5 T cell receptor beta chains came from one sample sequenced in a study of blood T cell repertoires in COVID-19. Generated by immunoSEQ multiplex PCR, the TCRdb table keeps only in-frame clones and is missing some. The sample shows around 160,000 clones, more than 85% of them seen only once. What was sequenced was peripheral blood. All receptors come from a man between 18 and 29 years old with acute or convalescent COVID-19.

The rearrangement uses TRBV6-5 and TRBJ1-1, with no clear D. The germline V gene has CDR1 MNHEY and CDR2 SVGAGI. The CDR3 has 12 residues. Trimming left V 6 bases short and J 6 bases short, with 11 bases between. CDR3 DNA sequence: TGTGCCAGCAGCAGAACAGCCGCTGAAGCTTTCTTT. Translated: CASSRTAAEAFF.

The gene calls are TRBV9 and TRBJ2-3, with 8 bases matching TRBD2. Germline V gene lookup returns CDR1 SGDLS and CDR2 YYNGEE. Trimming at V came to 0 bases and at J to 5 bases, leaving 5 bases not matched to a gene. The CDR3 loop spans 15 amino acids. The CDR3, as DNA: TGTGCCAGCAGCGTAGGATCCGGGAGGGAAGATACGCAGTATTTT. As protein: CASSVGSGREDTQYF.

The chain is built from TRBV2 and TRBJ2-6; TRBD1 matches 8 bases. The germline V gene has CDR1 SNHLY and CDR2 FYNNEI. This CDR3 spans 16 amino acids. Trimming cost V 4 bases and J 2 bases; bases outside gene matches: 4. In DNA, the CDR3 is TGTGCCAGCAGTGGGGGGGACAGGACTGGGGCCAACGTCCTGACTTTC. As protein: CASSGGDRTGANVLTF.

The V call is TRBV30, the J call TRBJ2-1; TRBD2 is a possible D gene (5 bases). V dropped 5 bases and J dropped 0 bases, with 11 bases sitting between them. The germline CDR1 and CDR2 sequences are GTSNPN and SVGIG (reference sequence). This CDR3 contains 14 residues. CDR3 nucleotide sequence: TGTGCCTGGTCGAGGGAAGTCTCCTACAATGAGCAGTTCTTC. This codes for CAWSREVSYNEQFF.

V usage is TRBV5-1 and J usage is TRBJ1-3; tentatively, D is TRBD1 (6 bases). V lost 4 bases and J 3 bases, leaving 23 bases between the germline ends. In germline, CDR1 is SGHRS, CDR2 YFSETQ. The CDR3 totals 18 residues. The DNA for the CDR3 is TGCGCCAGCAGCCCAACCCCGGGACACAAAATGGATGGAAACACCATATATTTT. This gives the protein CASSPTPGHKMDGNTIYF.